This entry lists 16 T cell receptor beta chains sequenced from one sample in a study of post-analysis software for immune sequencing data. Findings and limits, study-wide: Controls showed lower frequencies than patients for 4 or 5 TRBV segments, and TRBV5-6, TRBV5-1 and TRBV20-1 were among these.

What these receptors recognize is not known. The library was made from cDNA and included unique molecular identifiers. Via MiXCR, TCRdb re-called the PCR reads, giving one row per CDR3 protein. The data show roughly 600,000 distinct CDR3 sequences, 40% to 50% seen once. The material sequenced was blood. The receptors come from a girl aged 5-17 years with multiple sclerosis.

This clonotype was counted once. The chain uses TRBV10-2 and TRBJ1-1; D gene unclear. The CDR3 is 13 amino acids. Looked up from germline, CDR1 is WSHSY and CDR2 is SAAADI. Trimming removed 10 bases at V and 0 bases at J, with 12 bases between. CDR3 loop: CATCERMNTEAFF. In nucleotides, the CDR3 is TGCGCCACCTGTGAAAGGATGAACACTGAAGCTTTCTTT.

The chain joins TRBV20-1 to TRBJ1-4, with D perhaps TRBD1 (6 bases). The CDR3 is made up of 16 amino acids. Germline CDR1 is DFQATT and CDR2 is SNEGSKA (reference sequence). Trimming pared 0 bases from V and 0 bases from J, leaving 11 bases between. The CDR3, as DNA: TGCAGTGCTAGAGATTACAGGGTCCCAACTAATGAAAAACTGTTTTTT. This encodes CSARDYRVPTNEKLFF.

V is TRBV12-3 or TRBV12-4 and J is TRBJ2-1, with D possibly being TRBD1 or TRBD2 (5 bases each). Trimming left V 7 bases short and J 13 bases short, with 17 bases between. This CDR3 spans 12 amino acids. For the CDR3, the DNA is TGTGCCAGCACTGCTGGGGACCCGAGACAGTTCTTC. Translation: CASTAGDPRQFF.

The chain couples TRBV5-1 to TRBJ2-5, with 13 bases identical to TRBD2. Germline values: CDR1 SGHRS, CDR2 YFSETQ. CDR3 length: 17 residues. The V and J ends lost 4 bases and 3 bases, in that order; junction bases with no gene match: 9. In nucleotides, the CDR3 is TGCGCCAGCAGCGAGCATTTCGGACTAGCGGGGGAAGAGACCCAGTACTTC. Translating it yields CASSEHFGLAGEETQYF.

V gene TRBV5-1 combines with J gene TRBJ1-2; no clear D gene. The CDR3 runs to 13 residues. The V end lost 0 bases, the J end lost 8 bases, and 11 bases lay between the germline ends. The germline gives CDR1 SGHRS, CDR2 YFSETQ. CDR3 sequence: CASSLGEVEGYTF. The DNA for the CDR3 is TGCGCCAGCAGCTTGGGGGAAGTTGAGGGCTACACCTTC.

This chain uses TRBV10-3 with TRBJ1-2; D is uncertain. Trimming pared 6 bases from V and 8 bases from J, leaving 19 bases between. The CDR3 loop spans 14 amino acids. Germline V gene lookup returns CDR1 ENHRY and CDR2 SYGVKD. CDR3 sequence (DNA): TGTGCCATCAGGGAAACGCAGTTGGGAGTGGGCTACACCTTC. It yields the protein CAIRETQLGVGYTF.

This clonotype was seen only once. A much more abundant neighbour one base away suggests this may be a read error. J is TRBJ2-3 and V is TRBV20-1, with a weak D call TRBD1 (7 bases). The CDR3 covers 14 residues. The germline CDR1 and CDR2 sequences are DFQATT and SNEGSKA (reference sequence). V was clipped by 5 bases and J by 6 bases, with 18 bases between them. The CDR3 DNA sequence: TGCAGTGCTTTAATACCGGCAGGGGGGGATACGCAGTATTTT. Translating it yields CSALIPAGGDTQYF.

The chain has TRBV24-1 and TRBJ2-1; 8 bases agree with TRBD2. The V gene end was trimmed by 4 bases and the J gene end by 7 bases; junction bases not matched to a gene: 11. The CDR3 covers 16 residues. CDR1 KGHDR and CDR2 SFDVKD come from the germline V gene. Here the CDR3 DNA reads TGTGCCACCAGTGAATCCGGGACTAGGTCAGCAAATGAGCAGTTCTTC. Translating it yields CATSESGTRSANEQFF.

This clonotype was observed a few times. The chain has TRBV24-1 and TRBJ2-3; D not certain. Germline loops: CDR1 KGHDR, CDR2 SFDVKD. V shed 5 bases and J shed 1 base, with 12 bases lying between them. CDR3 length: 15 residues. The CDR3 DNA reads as TGTGCCACCAGTGTAGGCAGAAGTCGCACAGATACGCAGTATTTT. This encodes CATSVGRSRTDTQYF.

This CDR3 reads CASSWVREDTQYF. CDR3 DNA: TGTGCCAGCAGTTGGGTTAGGGAAGATACGCAGTATTTT. The chain combines TRBV7-2 with TRBJ2-3; unclear D gene. Trimming shortened V by 6 bases and J by 5 bases, and 12 bases separated the two germline ends. CDR3 length equals 13 residues. Germline loops: CDR1 SGHTA, CDR2 FQGNSA.

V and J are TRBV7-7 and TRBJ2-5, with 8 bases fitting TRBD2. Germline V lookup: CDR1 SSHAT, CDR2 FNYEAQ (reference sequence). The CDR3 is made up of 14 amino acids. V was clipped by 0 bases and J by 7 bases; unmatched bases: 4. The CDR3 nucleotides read TGTGCCAGCAGCTTAGCGGCGGGGGGAGGGACCCAGTACTTC. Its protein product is CASSLAAGGGTQYF.

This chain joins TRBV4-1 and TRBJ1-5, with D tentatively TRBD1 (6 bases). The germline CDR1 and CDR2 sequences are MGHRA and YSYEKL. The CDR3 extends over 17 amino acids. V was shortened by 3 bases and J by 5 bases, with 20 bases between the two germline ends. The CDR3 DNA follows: TGCGCCAGCAGCCAGATACCCGGTGGCAGGGGAGATCAGCCCCAGCATTTT. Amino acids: CASSQIPGGRGDQPQHF.

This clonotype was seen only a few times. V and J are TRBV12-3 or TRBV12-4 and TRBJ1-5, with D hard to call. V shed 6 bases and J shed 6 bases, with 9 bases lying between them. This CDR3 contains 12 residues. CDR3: CASSSVSQPQHF. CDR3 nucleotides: TGTGCCAGCAGCTCTGTAAGTCAGCCCCAGCATTTT.

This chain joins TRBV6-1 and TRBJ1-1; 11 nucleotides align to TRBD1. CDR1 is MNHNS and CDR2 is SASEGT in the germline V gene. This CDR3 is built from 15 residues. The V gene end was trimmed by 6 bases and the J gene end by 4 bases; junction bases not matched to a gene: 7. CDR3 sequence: CASSRTGGRTTEAFF. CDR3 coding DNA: TGTGCCAGCAGCAGGACAGGGGGCCGGACCACTGAAGCTTTCTTT.

The CDR3 protein is CSAREDKNIQYF. Here the CDR3 DNA reads TGCAGTGCTAGGGAGGACAAAAACATTCAGTACTTC. V gene TRBV20-1 combines with J gene TRBJ2-4, with D tentatively TRBD2 (5 bases). The CDR3 has 12 residues. The V and J ends lost 3 bases and 3 bases respectively, with 6 bases between them. Looked up from germline, CDR1 is DFQATT and CDR2 is SNEGSKA (reference sequence).

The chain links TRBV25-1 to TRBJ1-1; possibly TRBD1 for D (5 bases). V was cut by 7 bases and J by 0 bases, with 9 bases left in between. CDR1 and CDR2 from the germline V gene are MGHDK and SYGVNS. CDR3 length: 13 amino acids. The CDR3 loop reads CASIATVNTEAFF. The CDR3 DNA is TGTGCCAGCATCGCGACAGTGAACACTGAAGCTTTCTTT.